These T cell receptor beta chains were read from a single sample in a study of blood T cell repertoires in COVID-19. Profiling relied on immunoSEQ multiplex PCR, and the TCRdb table lists in-frame clones only, not all of them. This sample has about 68,000 clones, with 80% to 90% found just once. Sequencing was done on a sample of peripheral blood. The receptors were gathered from a woman between 55 and 75 years old with acute or convalescent COVID-19. The CDR3 runs from the conserved cysteine through the conserved F or W. A D gene is named only where the DNA matches it firmly.

v_call	cdr3_length	d_call	j_call	cdr3_aa	cdr3_nt
TRBV6-6	15	TRBD2	TRBJ2-1	CASRISGGASNEQFF	TGTGCCAGCAGGATTAGCGGGGGGGCAAGCAATGAGCAGTTCTTC
TRBV12-3/TRBV12-4	13	TRBD1	TRBJ2-7	CASSPRDSYEQYF	TGTGCCAGCAGTCCCCGGGACAGTTACGAGCAGTACTTC
TRBV11-2	15	NA	TRBJ1-2	CASSYRGSLNYGYTF	TGTGCCAGCAGCTATCGGGGGAGCCTTAACTATGGCTACACCTTC
TRBV2	14	TRBD1	TRBJ1-5	CASSTDRDSQPQHF	TGTGCCAGCAGTACCGACAGGGACAGTCAGCCCCAGCATTTT
TRBV27	17	TRBD2	TRBJ2-3	CASSSLGVAGVADTQYF	TGTGCCAGCAGTTCCCTCGGGGTAGCGGGAGTGGCAGATACGCAGTATTTT
TRBV4-1	16	TRBD2	TRBJ2-1	CASSRGQLAGGNEQFF	TGCGCCAGCAGCCGTGGCCAACTAGCGGGAGGAAATGAGCAGTTCTTC
TRBV6-5	15	NA	TRBJ2-3	CASRLTGTSTDTQYF	TGTGCCAGCAGACTGACAGGGACTAGCACAGATACGCAGTATTTT
TRBV2	15	TRBD2	TRBJ2-2	CASSRLAGNTGELFF	TGTGCCAGCAGTCGACTAGCGGGAAACACCGGGGAGCTGTTTTTT
TRBV28	14	NA	TRBJ2-1	CASSLSGIRDEQFF	TGTGCCAGCAGTTTATCGGGGATTAGGGATGAGCAGTTCTTC
TRBV3-1/TRBV3-2	16	TRBD2	TRBJ2-3	CASSPLAGGFTDTQYF	TGTGCCAGCAGCCCTTTAGCGGGGGGCTTTACAGATACGCAGTATTTT
TRBV6-1	16	NA	TRBJ2-7	CASSEFVGLTSYEQYF	TGTGCCAGCAGTGAATTTGTGGGGCTTACCTCCTACGAGCAGTACTTC
TRBV19	13	NA	TRBJ1-2	CASRSRTNYGYTF	TGTGCCAGCCGGAGCAGAACTAACTATGGCTACACCTTC
TRBV6-5	15	TRBD2	TRBJ2-3	CASSRGTSGTDTQYF	TGTGCCAGCAGTCGAGGGACTAGCGGCACAGATACGCAGTATTTT